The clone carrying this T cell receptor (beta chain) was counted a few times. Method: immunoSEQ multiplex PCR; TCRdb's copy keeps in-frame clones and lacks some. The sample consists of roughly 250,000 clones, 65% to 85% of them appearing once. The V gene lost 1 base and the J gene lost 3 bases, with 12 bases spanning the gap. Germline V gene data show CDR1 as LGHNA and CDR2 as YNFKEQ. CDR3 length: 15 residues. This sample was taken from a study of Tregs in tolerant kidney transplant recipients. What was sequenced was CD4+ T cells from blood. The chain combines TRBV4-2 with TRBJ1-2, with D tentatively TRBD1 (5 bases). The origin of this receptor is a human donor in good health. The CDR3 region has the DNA TGTGCCAGCAGCCAAGCGGAGGGGTCCGACTATGGCTACACCTTC. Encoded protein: CASSQAEGSDYGYTF.